These T cell receptor beta chains were read from a single sample in a study of T cell changes during pregnancy in multiple sclerosis. Assay used: immunoSEQ multiplex PCR; TCRdb lists only in-frame clones, some missing. The sample shows about 24,000 clones, around nine tenths of them seen only once. The source was CD8+ T cells from peripheral blood mononuclear cells, collected in the third trimester of pregnancy. The receptor set was obtained from a female donor in good health, enrolled as a control in a pregnancy study. The conserved cysteine and the conserved F or W are not part of the CDR3 here. The D gene is left open where the match is weak.

cdr3_aa v_call d_call
ASSQGDRAGANVLT TRBV4-2 TRBD1
ASSYSDSSYNEQF TRBV7-9 .
ASRMGTGAYTEAF TRBV19 TRBD1
ASSYSDRGTEAF TRBV6-5 .
ACQAGAKNIQY TRBV30 .
ASSLVALNTGELF TRBV7-9 .
ASSQSVHTNYGYT TRBV4-1 .
ASSPFKLRTQY TRBV6-5 .
ASSWAWGEQQETQY TRBV5-1 .
ASSDGRGGLGNEQF TRBV6-1 TRBD2
ASTLRQGAGNTQY TRBV7-9 TRBD1
ASGGGGDQPQH TRBV19 .
ASSLVGPAEF TRBV5-4 .
ASSLRGLYGYT TRBV7-3 .
GAGANVLT TRBV19 .
ASSASGYGYT TRBV2 .
ASTHEGNEQF TRBV7-9 .
ATAGGGNTGELF TRBV7-9 TRBD2
ASIQTGEGYT TRBV10-2 TRBD1
ASSQTATYEQY TRBV7-8 .
ASSQEGRSTDTQY TRBV4-1 .
ASSTGTLHQETQY TRBV6-5 .
AIHLTGGASYEQF TRBV7-9 TRBD2
ASKLGTRAPDEQF TRBV19 TRBD2
ASKASGAIYNEQF TRBV19 TRBD2
ASSEYRETGELF TRBV25-1 .
ATQPPSGSTDTQY TRBV28 .
ASSVGSTAYNEQF TRBV9 .
ASSPGTDGYT TRBV13 .
ASSLEGQNTEAF TRBV6-5 .
ASFDRHHEQY TRBV7-9 .
ASSLQLDRLGLAPTDTQY TRBV4-1 TRBD2
ASSLGHGETEAF TRBV13 .
ASSIWEGLDEQF TRBV6-5 TRBD2
ASSSPGGLNTEAF TRBV11-1 TRBD1
ASSPDLTGYNEQF TRBV7-3 .
ASSIGQPNTEAF TRBV19 .
ASSEDEIYEQY TRBV6-1 .
ASSLYTAYVMTGDHNYGYT TRBV5-1 .
ASSPPGGGGTEAF TRBV9 .
ASSPLSGRGNQPQH TRBV7-9 TRBD1
ASKVGTGDYYGYT TRBV28 TRBD1